This T cell receptor (beta chain) comes out of a study of beta chain features in type 1 diabetes. Findings of the study overall: Type 1 diabetes patients had TCRB CDR3s that were shorter (moderately but significantly so) in all four CD4+ subsets. Whether TCRB rearrangement is influenced by HLA type was left unresolved in this analysis.

As concerns this clone: Its antigen is unknown.

Every bit of the isolated RNA underwent reverse transcription, so sequencing read expressed TCRB transcripts. Measured with immunoSEQ multiplex PCR; TCRdb has only the in-frame clones, and not every one. The table lists 600,000 to 700,000 clones, roughly 13% of them singletons, with 0.02% to 0.025% in the top ten. This CDR3 has 14 residues. Trimming stripped 6 bases from V and 4 bases from J, with 15 bases between. The germline V gene has CDR1 MDHEN and CDR2 SYDVKM. What was sequenced was naive CD4+ T cells from blood. This sequence joins TRBV28 and TRBJ1-2; D may be TRBD1 (6 bases). The receptor was isolated from a man between 18 and 29 years old with type 1 diabetes. As DNA, the CDR3 is TGTGCCAGCAGGTTAGGAGGGGGACGCTATGGCTACACCTTC. Residues: CASRLGGGRYGYTF.